This T cell receptor beta chain was captured in a study of OX40 agonist ivuxolimab in advanced cancers. Overall study context: With ivuxolimab, an agonistic anti-OX40 (CD134) antibody, patients were treated. Past anti-PD-1, anti-PD-L1 or anti-CTLA-4 therapy was accepted, and 30% to 45% had received some. Overall study results and limits: Researchers report that CD8+ T cells had, on average, more expanded clones than CD4+. Both CD4+ and CD8+ T cell populations in blood had undergone clonal expansion by week 6 at 0.1 to 3.0 mg/kg.

For this clone: The antigen remains unidentified.

Assay: immunoSEQ multiplex PCR; the TCRdb copy retains only in-frame clones and omits some. The data contain approximately 100,000 clones, roughly nine tenths of them seen just once; the ten biggest clones take up 0.25% to 0.35%. The CDR3 extends over 14 amino acids. CDR1 and CDR2 (germline): SGHTA, FQGTGA. V gave up 1 base and J gave up 4 bases, with 10 bases separating them. The rearrangement uses TRBV7-3 and TRBJ2-5; D gene unclear. Sample: CD4+ or CD8+ T cells sorted from blood, taken in a trial of the OX40 agonist ivuxolimab. The sequence was collected from an adult with an advanced solid tumor such as melanoma, head and neck, liver or kidney cancer. In nucleotides, the CDR3 is TGTGCCAGCAGCTTAAGCGGAGAGTTAGAGACCCAGTACTTC. Protein sequence: CASSLSGELETQYF. Full variable domain (rest looked up from reference TRBV7-3 and TRBJ2-5): GAGVSQTPSNKVTEKGKYVELRCDPISGHTALYWYRQSLGQGPEFLIYFQGTGAADDSGLPNDRFFAVRPEGSVSTLKIQRTERGDSAVYLCASSLSGELETQYFGPGTRLLVL.